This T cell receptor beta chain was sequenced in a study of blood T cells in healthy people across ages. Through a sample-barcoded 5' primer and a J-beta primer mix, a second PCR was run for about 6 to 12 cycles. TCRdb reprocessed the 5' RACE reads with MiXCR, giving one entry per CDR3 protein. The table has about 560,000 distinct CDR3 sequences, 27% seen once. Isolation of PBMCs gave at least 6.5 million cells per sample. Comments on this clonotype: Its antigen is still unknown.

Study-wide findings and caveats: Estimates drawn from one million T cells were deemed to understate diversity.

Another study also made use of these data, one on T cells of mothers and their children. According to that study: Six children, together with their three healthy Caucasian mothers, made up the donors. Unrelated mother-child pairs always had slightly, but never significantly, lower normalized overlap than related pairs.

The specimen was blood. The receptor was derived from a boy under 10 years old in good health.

CDR3 loop: CASRAGQGIRYTF. The CDR3 region has the DNA TGTGCCAGCAGAGCGGGACAGGGGATCCGCTACACCTTC. The chain has TRBV6-1 and TRBJ1-2; 10 nucleotides line up with TRBD1. V shed 6 bases and J 9 bases; nucleotides not matched to a gene: 7. Germline V CDR1 and CDR2: MNHNS, SASEGT. This CDR3 is built from 13 residues.